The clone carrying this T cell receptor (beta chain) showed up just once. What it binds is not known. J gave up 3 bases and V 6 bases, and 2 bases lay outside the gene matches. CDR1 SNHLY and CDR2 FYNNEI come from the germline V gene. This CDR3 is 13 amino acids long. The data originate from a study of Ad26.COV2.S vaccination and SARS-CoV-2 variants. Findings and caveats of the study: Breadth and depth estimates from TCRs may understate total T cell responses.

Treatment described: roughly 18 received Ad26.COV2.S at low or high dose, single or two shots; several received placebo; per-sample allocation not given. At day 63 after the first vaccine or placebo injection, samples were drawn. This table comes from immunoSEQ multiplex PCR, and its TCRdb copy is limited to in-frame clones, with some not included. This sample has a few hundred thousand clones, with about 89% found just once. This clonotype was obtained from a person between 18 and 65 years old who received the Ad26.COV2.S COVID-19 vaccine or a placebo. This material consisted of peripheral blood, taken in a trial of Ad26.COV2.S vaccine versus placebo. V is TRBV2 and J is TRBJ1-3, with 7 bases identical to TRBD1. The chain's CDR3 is CASRGDSGNTIYF. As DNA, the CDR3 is TGTGCCAGCAGGGGGGACAGTGGAAACACCATATATTTT.